This T cell receptor (beta chain) was obtained from a study of cytomegalovirus exposure and HLA in healthy donors. Study summary: A subsequent analysis stated that the approximately 120 validation repertoires were run on the same platform as the 650 to 850 first-cohort repertoires.

V gave up 4 bases and J gave up 6 bases; unmatched junction bases: 9. The V gene's germline CDR1 is ENHRY and CDR2 SYGVKD. The CDR3 loop spans 16 amino acids. Only in-frame clones appear in the TCRdb table, and some are missing; sequencing was by immunoSEQ multiplex PCR. This table has around 98,000 clones, 87% appearing once. Sequenced input: PBMCs. This TCR came from a woman under 40 in good health and CMV-seronegative. The chain couples TRBV10-3 to TRBJ2-1, with 10 bases matching TRBD2. Here the CDR3 DNA reads TGTGCCATCAGTGTTACTAGCGGGGCAAGCCTCAATGAGCAGTTCTTC. Translated, it gives CAISVTSGASLNEQFF.